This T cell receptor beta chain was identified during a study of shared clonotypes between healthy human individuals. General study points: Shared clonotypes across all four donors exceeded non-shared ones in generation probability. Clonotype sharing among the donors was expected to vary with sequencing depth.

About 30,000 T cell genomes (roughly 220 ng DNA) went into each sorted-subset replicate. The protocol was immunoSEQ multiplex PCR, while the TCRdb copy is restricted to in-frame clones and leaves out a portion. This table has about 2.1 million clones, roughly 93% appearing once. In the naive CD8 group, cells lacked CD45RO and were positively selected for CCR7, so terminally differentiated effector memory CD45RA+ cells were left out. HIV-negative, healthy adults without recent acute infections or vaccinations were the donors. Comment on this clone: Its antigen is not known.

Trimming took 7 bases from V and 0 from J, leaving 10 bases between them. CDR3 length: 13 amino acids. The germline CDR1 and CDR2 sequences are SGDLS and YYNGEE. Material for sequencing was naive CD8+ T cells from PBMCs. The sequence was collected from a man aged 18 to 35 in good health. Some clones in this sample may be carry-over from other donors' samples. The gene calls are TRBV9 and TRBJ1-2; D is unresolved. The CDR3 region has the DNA TGTGCCAGCCGTTCAGTCCCTAACTATGGCTACACCTTC. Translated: CASRSVPNYGYTF.